These 8 T cell receptor beta chains were sequenced from one sample in a study of T cells in Graves' hyperthyroidism and ophthalmopathy. Amplification of TCR beta CDR3 regions used RNA as the template. Using the HTBI primer set, a first-round RT-PCR was run on the TCR CDR3. One entry per CDR3 protein, called by TCRdb with MiXCR from the multiplex PCR reads. The table lists more than 500,000 distinct CDR3 sequences, approximately 15% of them singletons, with around 4.5% in the top ten. Material: blood. The receptors stem from a woman aged 40 to 55 with Graves' ophthalmopathy.

In its sample, this clonotype was seen many times. The chain carries TRBV27 and TRBJ2-7; D is perhaps TRBD1 or TRBD2 (5 bases each). The CDR3 loop spans 14 amino acids. Germline CDR1 and CDR2: MNHEY and SMNVEV (reference sequence). V lost 5 bases, J lost 3 bases, and 14 bases lay in between. The CDR3 region has the DNA TGTGCCAGCAGTCCTATGGGACGGTACTACGAGCAGTACTTC. This encodes CASSPMGRYYEQYF.

V gene TRBV19 combines with J gene TRBJ1-5; tentative D call: TRBD1 (5 bases). Trimming shortened V by 3 bases and J by 6 bases, and 9 bases separated the two germline ends. Germline V gives CDR1 LNHDA, CDR2 SQIVND (reference sequence). This CDR3 has 13 amino acids. DNA of the CDR3: TGTGCCAGTAGTATGTCCAGGGCTCAGCCCCAGCATTTT. It encodes CASSMSRAQPQHF.

This clonotype was observed a handful of times. The chain is built from TRBV7-3 and TRBJ1-2; tentative D call: TRBD1 (5 bases). CDR1 and CDR2 (germline): SGHTA, FQGTGA. This CDR3 spans 15 amino acids. The ends were cut back, 5 bases at V and 4 bases at J, with 17 bases in the middle. CDR3 loop: CASSRDPYPAYGYTF. CDR3 in DNA: TGTGCCAGCAGCCGGGACCCGTACCCGGCCTATGGCTACACCTTC.

This clonotype has more than one count but fewer than ten. The V gene is TRBV28, the J gene TRBJ1-1; D unresolved. Per the germline V gene, CDR1 is MDHEN and CDR2 is SYDVKM. V dropped 6 bases and J dropped 7 bases, with 9 bases sitting between them. This CDR3 is built from 11 residues. The CDR3, as DNA: TGTGCCAGCAGCCGATACGGTGAAGCTTTCTTT. Translated: CASSRYGEAFF.

This clonotype was detected ten times or more. V usage is TRBV10-3 and J usage is TRBJ2-7; 9 bases match TRBD2. V gave up 8 bases and J gave up 3 bases; unmatched junction bases: 5. CDR1 and CDR2 from the germline V gene are ENHRY and SYGVKD. There are 13 residues in the CDR3. DNA for the CDR3: TGTGCCATCCCCCCTAGCGGGGTCTACGAGCAGTACTTC. This encodes CAIPPSGVYEQYF.

This clonotype has a count of ten or more. The chain combines TRBV4-3 with TRBJ2-4, with 7 bases aligning to TRBD2. Germline-derived CDR1 and CDR2 are LGHNA and YSLEER. J gave up 7 bases and V 0 bases, and 3 bases lay outside the gene matches. CDR3 length: 14 residues. The CDR3 is CASSQDLGGNIQYF. The CDR3 DNA follows: TGCGCCAGCAGCCAAGATCTGGGAGGGAACATTCAGTACTTC.

The V gene is TRBV6-1, the J gene TRBJ1-4, with 7 nucleotides matching TRBD1. The junction had 5 bases not matched to a gene; V was cut back by 3 bases and J by 7 bases. In germline, CDR1 is MNHNS, CDR2 SASEGT. The CDR3 extends over 14 amino acids. The CDR3 coding sequence is TGTGCCAGCAGTGACGAGGGGGCGGGTGAAAAACTGTTTTTT. It codes for CASSDEGAGEKLFF.

There are many counts of this clonotype. The gene calls are TRBV27 and TRBJ2-1; 8 nucleotides line up with TRBD2. V was clipped by 2 bases and J by 12 bases; unmatched bases: 9. From germline, CDR1 is MNHEY and CDR2 SMNVEV (reference sequence). This CDR3 is 14 amino acids long. CDR3 protein: CASSLSGRARAQFF. The CDR3 nucleotides read TGTGCCAGCAGTTTAAGCGGGAGAGCCCGGGCGCAGTTCTTC.